The next 3 T cell receptor beta chains were all read from a single sample in a study of shared clonotypes between healthy human individuals. The data were produced by immunoSEQ multiplex PCR, yet TCRdb's version contains in-frame clones alone and is incomplete. This table has approximately 2.5 million clones, 80% to 95% appearing once. The sequenced sample consisted of naive CD4+ T cells from PBMCs. Documented subset: CD45RA+ positively selected. Receptor source: a man between 18 and 29 years old in good health. Some clones in this sample may be carry-over from other donors' samples.

V is TRBV9 and J is TRBJ2-5; the D is unclear. The CDR3 sequence is 13 residues long. The germline V gene encodes CDR1 SGDLS and CDR2 YYNGEE. Deletions cut 4 bases from V and 4 bases from J, with 11 bases between. CDR3 sequence reads: CASSFSPRETQYF. The CDR3 DNA is TGTGCCAGCAGCTTCTCCCCCAGAGAGACCCAGTACTTC.

CDR3 amino acids: CASRPLGAQETQYF. CDR3 nucleotide sequence: TGTGCCTCCCGCCCCCTCGGGGCCCAAGAGACCCAGTACTTC. This chain uses TRBV9 with TRBJ2-5; D possibly uses TRBD1 or TRBD2 (5 bases each). Germline-derived CDR1 and CDR2 are SGDLS and YYNGEE. The V end was cut by 10 bases, the J end by 1 base, with 17 bases between. The CDR3 consists of 14 residues.

This CDR3 reads CASSFWDRVYNEQFF. The DNA of the CDR3 is TGTGCCAGCAGCTTCTGGGACAGGGTGTACAATGAGCAGTTCTTC. The rearrangement links TRBV5-6 to TRBJ2-1; TRBD1 agrees at 9 bases. The CDR3 spans 15 residues. The ends lost 2 bases at V and 4 bases at J; junction bases unmatched: 4. From germline, CDR1 is SGHDT and CDR2 YYEEEE.